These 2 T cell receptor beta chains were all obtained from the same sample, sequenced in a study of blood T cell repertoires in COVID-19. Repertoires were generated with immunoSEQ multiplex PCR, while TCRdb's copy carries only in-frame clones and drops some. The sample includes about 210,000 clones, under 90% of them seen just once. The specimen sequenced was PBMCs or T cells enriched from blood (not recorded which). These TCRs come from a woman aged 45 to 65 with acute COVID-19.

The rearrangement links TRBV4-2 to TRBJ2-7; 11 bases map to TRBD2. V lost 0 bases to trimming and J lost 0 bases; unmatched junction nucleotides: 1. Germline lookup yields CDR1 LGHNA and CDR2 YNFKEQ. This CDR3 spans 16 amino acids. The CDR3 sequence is CASSQDLAGGSYEQYF. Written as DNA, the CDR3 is TGTGCCAGCAGCCAAGACCTAGCGGGAGGCTCCTACGAGCAGTACTTC.

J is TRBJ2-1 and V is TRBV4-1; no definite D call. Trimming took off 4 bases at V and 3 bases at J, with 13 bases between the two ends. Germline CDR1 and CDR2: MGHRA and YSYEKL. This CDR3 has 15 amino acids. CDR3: CASSPAGVDYNEQFF. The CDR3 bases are TGCGCCAGCAGCCCAGCCGGAGTTGACTACAATGAGCAGTTCTTC.